These 12 T cell receptor beta chains were all obtained from the same sample, sequenced in a study of T-cell memory formation after mild COVID-19 (dated by TCRdb to the early 2020s). Library prep was done by 5' RACE. The sequencing machine was an Illumina NovaSeq 6000. TCRdb reworked the public reads: Q25 trimming with fastp, MiXCR clone assembly, productive beta chains retained. Each record represents a unique CDR3 protein, reported with the most common genes and DNA among its rows. The sample has 400,000 to 450,000 distinct CDR3 sequences on record, approximately 19% of them singletons. Of the sample, about 22% falls within the top ten clones. Source material: PBMCs or a T cell subset sorted from them (not recorded which). The receptors shown here come from a man aged 18 to 29 who had mild COVID-19 (a few samples of this study predate the infection). The sample titles of this study are shuffled in the database, so cell type and time point are left out; the donor was told from shared clones.

This rearrangement joins TRBV7-2 to TRBJ2-7; D remains unclear. Trimming left V 8 bases short and J 3 bases short, with 5 bases between. Germline V gives CDR1 SGHTA, CDR2 FQGNSA. This CDR3 is built from 10 residues. CDR3 region: CASADYEQYF. The CDR3 DNA sequence: TGTGCCAGCGCCGACTACGAGCAGTACTTC.

This clonotype was observed a few times. This chain connects TRBV29-1 to TRBJ1-2; no definite D call. V was clipped by 1 base and J by 0 bases, with 6 bases between them. Germline V lookup: CDR1 SQVTM, CDR2 ANQGSEA. This CDR3 comprises 13 residues. CDR3 sequence reads: CSVEGWANYGYTF. The CDR3, as DNA: TGCAGCGTTGAAGGGTGGGCTAACTATGGCTACACCTTC.

The J gene is TRBJ1-2, the V gene TRBV20-1; the match to TRBD1 covers 7 bases. The ends lost 6 bases at V and 2 bases at J; junction bases unmatched: 6. CDR3 size: 13 residues. Germline V lookup: CDR1 DFQATT, CDR2 SNEGSKA (reference sequence). The CDR3 DNA follows: TGCAGTGCCAAAGGACAGGAGAACTATGGCTACACCTTC. It translates to CSAKGQENYGYTF.

The chain recombines TRBV4-3 with TRBJ1-5; a weak D match, TRBD1 (5 bases). The CDR3 covers 16 residues. From germline, CDR1 is LGHNA and CDR2 YSLEER. Between the trimmed V and J ends, which lost 1 base and 7 bases, there was a span of 17 bases. CDR3 residues: CASSQVTGGTRQPQHF. CDR3 coding DNA: TGCGCCAGCAGCCAAGTTACTGGGGGAACACGGCAGCCCCAGCATTTT.

CDR3 sequence: CASSQSGTSGTDTQYF. The DNA of the CDR3 is TGCGCCAGCAGCCAATCCGGGACTAGCGGAACAGATACGCAGTATTTT. The chain combines TRBV4-3 with TRBJ2-3, with 11 nucleotides matching TRBD2. The CDR3 is 16 residues long. The junction had 4 bases not matched to a gene; V was cut back by 2 bases and J by 3 bases. Germline CDR1 reads LGHNA; CDR2 reads YSLEER.

This clonotype was seen a handful of times. The chain couples TRBV12-3 or TRBV12-4 to TRBJ1-1, with D possibly TRBD1 on 6 matching bases. The ends were cut back, 5 bases at V and 10 bases at J, with 17 bases in the middle. The CDR3 extends over 13 amino acids. The CDR3 protein is CASSTGLGGVAFF. The DNA of the CDR3 is TGTGCCAGCAGTACAGGGTTGGGGGGGGTAGCTTTCTTT.

The gene calls are TRBV3-1 and TRBJ2-1; D might be TRBD1 or TRBD2, each matching 5 bases. Germline values: CDR1 LGHDT, CDR2 YNNKEL (reference sequence). V was shortened by 10 bases and J by 8 bases, with 21 bases between the two germline ends. CDR3 length equals 14 residues. CDR3 coding DNA: TGTGCCACCCGCACCGGGACCCAAGGCTATGAGCAGTTCTTC. Amino acid sequence: CATRTGTQGYEQFF.

In this sample, this clonotype turned up once. The V call is TRBV7-7, the J call TRBJ2-5; 7 positions agree with TRBD1. The CDR3 spans 15 residues. CDR1 and CDR2 (germline): SSHAT, FNYEAQ (reference sequence). The J segment lost 5 bases and the V segment lost 2 bases, leaving 8 bases of the junction unmatched. This CDR3 is CASSLRQGYHETQYF. CDR3 bases: TGTGCCAGCAGCTTAAGACAGGGCTATCACGAGACCCAGTACTTC. The full variable domain, in which reference TRBV7-7 and TRBJ2-5 provide the parts outside the CDR3, is GAGVSQSPRYKVTKRGQDVTLRCDPISSHATLYWYQQALGQGPEFLTYFNYEAQPDKSGLPSDRFSAERPEGSISTLTIQRTEQRDSAMYRCASSLRQGYHETQYFGPGTRLLVL.

This clonotype was observed a few times. The rearrangement links TRBV7-2 to TRBJ2-7, with D perhaps assigned TRBD1 or TRBD2 (5 bases each). Trimming removed 3 bases at V and 2 bases at J, with 8 bases between. CDR1 is SGHTA and CDR2 is FQGNSA in the germline V gene. The CDR3 consists of 13 residues. As DNA, the CDR3 is TGTGCCAGCAGCTTCGGGACCACCTACGAGCAGTACTTC. Encoded protein: CASSFGTTYEQYF.

CDR3 protein: CASSYSITGRGEQYF. CDR3 sequence (DNA): TGTGCCAGCAGTTACTCGATAACAGGGAGAGGCGAGCAGTACTTC. The rearrangement links TRBV6-2 or TRBV6-3 to TRBJ2-7, with D possibly being TRBD1 (6 bases). Looked up from germline, CDR1 is MNHEY and CDR2 is SVGEGT. V lost 0 bases and J 6 bases, leaving 15 bases between the germline ends. The CDR3 spans 15 residues.

This clonotype has more than one count but fewer than ten. V gene TRBV7-8 combines with J gene TRBJ2-5, with a tentative D call TRBD2 (7 bases). V gave up 1 base and J gave up 2 bases, with 14 bases separating them. Germline V lookup: CDR1 SGHVS, CDR2 FQNEAQ. The CDR3 is 16 residues long. Written as DNA, the CDR3 is TGTGCCAGCAGCTTAGGTGCCGGGGGGCCACAAGAGACCCAGTACTTC. Translating it yields CASSLGAGGPQETQYF.

Here the CDR3 DNA reads TGTGCCAGCAGCCAAGACATTGGCTACACCTTC. Residues: CASSQDIGYTF. V and J are TRBV3-1 and TRBJ1-2; D unresolved. The CDR3 runs to 11 residues. Germline CDR1 is LGHDT and CDR2 is YNNKEL (reference sequence). Between the trimmed V and J ends, which lost 0 bases and 7 bases, there was a span of 3 bases.